Described below is a single T cell receptor (beta chain) sequence and its context. Its binding antigen is unknown. There are no base qualities to consult, and no much larger clone falls within one base. The data originate from a study of blood T cell repertoires in COVID-19 (TCRdb year 2020). Regarding the study in general: Collaborator samples came from the United States, Italy and Spain and covered acute and convalescent phases of COVID-19. The dataset comprised deeply sampled blood TCRbeta repertoires from subjects exposed to, actively infected with, or recovered from COVID-19. Where HLA class I and class II types were available, the types were taken from metadata supplied by the sample provider, not from assay-based typing. The samples were drawn from the first 160 participants of the ongoing ImmuneRACE study and from over a thousand subjects provided by 6 global collaborators. The repertoires were released in a freely available public database meant as a resource for research on the immune response to SARS-CoV-2. The prospective study material was composed of cDNA or gDNA derived from T cells, B-cell-depleted T cells, or PBMCs. Sample metadata almost always included a de-identified subject ID, COVID-19 status, age in years and sex.

Each collaborating institution followed its own protocols to collect whole blood in K2EDTA tubes. Collaborator samples were shipped for TCRbeta analysis as frozen whole blood, isolated PBMCs, or DNA extracted from either sample type. TCRbeta CDR3 regions were amplified from genomic DNA by means of the immunoSEQ Assay, a bias-controlled multiplex PCR. The authors processed their data as follows. Within the assay, amplification of reference gene primers was used to estimate how many nucleated cells each sample contained. To quantify the absolute abundance of each unique TCRbeta CDR3 rearrangement, sequence reads were collapsed and filtered. For each sample, productive Simpson clonality was calculated by taking the square root of Simpson's diversity index across productive rearrangements. As stored in TCRdb, this immuneACCESS dataset retains in-frame rearrangements with V and J assigned. A fraction of the clones does not appear; measured against another copy, unresolved V genes explain less than half of the discrepancy, and the remainder lacks a known reason. The D gene and trimming were derived from the DNA, and the V and J assignments and clone size from that table. The sample table lists 130,000 to 150,000 clones, 79% of them with a count of one. 3% to 4.5% of the sample belongs to the ten largest clones.

Beyond this particular receptor, the publication reports: The quantity of clinical and demographic metadata differed by source and by participant and was supplied without curation.

Taken from cysteine to phenylalanine, the CDR3 has 14 residues. Only CDR3 DNA remains: 42 bases, in frame from the first base. The germline V gene gives CDR1 as LGHNA and CDR2 as YNFKEQ. The germline V and J ends show losses of 1 base and 7 bases respectively, and no gene match explains 3 bases of the junction. The clonotype was recovered from a man in his sixties with acute or convalescent COVID-19. The chain is assembled from TRBV4-2 and TRBJ2-1; TRBD2 aligns with 8 central bases. Material: peripheral blood. The CDR3 region has the sequence CASSQGSSGNEQFF. The nucleotide sequence is TGTGCCAGCAGCCAAGGTTCTAGCGGGAATGAGCAGTTCTTC.